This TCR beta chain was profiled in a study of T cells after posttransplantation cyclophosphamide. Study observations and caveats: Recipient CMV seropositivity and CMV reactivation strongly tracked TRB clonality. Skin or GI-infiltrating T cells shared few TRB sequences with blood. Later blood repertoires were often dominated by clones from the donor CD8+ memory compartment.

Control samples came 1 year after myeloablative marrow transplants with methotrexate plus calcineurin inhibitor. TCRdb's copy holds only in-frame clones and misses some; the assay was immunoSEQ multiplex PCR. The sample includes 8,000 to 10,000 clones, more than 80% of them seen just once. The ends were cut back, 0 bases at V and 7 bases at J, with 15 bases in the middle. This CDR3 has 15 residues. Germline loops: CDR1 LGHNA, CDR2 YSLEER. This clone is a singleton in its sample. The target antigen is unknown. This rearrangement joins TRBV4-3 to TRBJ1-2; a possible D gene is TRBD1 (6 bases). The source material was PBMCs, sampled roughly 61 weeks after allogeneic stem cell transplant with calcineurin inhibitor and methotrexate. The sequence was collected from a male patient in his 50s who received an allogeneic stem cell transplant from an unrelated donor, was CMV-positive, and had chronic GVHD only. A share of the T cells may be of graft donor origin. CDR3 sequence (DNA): TGCGCCAGCAGCCAAGAAGTATTGGCAGGGGTTGGCTACACCTTC. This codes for CASSQEVLAGVGYTF.